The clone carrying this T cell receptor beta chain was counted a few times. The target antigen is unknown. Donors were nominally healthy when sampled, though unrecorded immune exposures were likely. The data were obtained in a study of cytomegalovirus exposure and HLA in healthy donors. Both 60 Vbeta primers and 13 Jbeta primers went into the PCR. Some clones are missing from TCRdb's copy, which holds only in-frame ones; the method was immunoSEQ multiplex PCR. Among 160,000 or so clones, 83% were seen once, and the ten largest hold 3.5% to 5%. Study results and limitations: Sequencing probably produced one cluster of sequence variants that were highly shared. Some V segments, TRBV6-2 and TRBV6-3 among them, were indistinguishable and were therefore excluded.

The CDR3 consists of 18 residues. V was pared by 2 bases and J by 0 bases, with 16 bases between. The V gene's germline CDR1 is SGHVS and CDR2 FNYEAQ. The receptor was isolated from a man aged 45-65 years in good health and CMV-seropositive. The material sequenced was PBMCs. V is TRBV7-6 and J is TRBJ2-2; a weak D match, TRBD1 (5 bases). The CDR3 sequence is CASSLHSRQLSNTGELFF. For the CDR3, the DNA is TGTGCCAGCAGCTTACACTCAAGACAGCTTTCGAACACCGGGGAGCTGTTTTTT.